These T cell receptor beta chains were read from a single sample in a study of identical twins. Each CDR3 protein is one row after TCRdb ran MiXCR on the 5' RACE reads. The table records more than 1.5 million distinct CDR3 sequences, 25% to 35% of them present only once. Input material: cord blood. These receptor sequences come from a newborn girl in good health. Each CDR3 is given with its conserved first and last residue. Fields, in order: CDR3 length, J gene, D gene, V gene, clone size, CDR3 DNA, CDR3 protein. D genes are given only for firm matches. Not every row has a clone size; where given, it reads once, few, many or a size class.

>15|TRBJ1-1|NA|TRBV2|NA
TGTGCCAGCAGGTACAGGGCCGGGGTGAACACTGAAGCTTTCTTT
CASRYRAGVNTEAFF
>18|TRBJ2-7|TRBD2|TRBV4-2|few
TGTGCCAGCAGCCCCGGGACCAGCGGGAGGGCCCTATTCCACGAGCAGTACTTC
CASSPGTSGRALFHEQYF
>16|TRBJ2-1|TRBD2|TRBV12-3/TRBV12-4|few
TGTGCCAGCAGTTCTAGCGGGGGGGCTGCCTACAATGAGCAGTTCTTC
CASSSSGGAAYNEQFF
>15|TRBJ2-3|NA|TRBV19|NA
TGTGCCAGTTGTTTGGGGGATGTGAGCACAGATACGCAGTATTTT
CASCLGDVSTDTQYF
>16|TRBJ1-1|TRBD1|TRBV6-4|NA
TGTGCCAGCAGTGAGGGGACAGGTTCAAGGAACACTGAAGCTTTCTTT
CASSEGTGSRNTEAFF
>13|TRBJ2-5|NA|TRBV20-1|many
TGCAGTGCTAGATCTCGAATGGGGGAGACCCAGTACTTC
CSARSRMGETQYF
>14|TRBJ1-2|NA|TRBV5-1|NA
TGCGCCAGCAGCTTGGACCCCGGGACAAGGGGCTACACCTTC
CASSLDPGTRGYTF
>14|TRBJ2-7|NA|TRBV29-1|NA
TGCAGCGTTGTGGGGCAGCTACCCTCCTACGAGCAGTACTTC
CSVVGQLPSYEQYF
>17|TRBJ1-2|NA|TRBV20-1|NA
TGCAGTGCTAAGATATTAGGAACCCAGGGGATCGCCTATGGCTACACCTTC
CSAKILGTQGIAYGYTF
>13|TRBJ2-1|TRBD2|TRBV20-1|NA
TGCAGTGCTACTAGCGGATTCCAAGAGACCCAGTTCTTC
CSATSGFQETQFF
>14|TRBJ2-7|NA|TRBV5-1|NA
TGCGCCAGCAGCTTGTCTCAGCTGTACAATGAGCAGTACTTC
CASSLSQLYNEQYF
>13|TRBJ1-2|TRBD1|TRBV7-2|NA
TGTGCCAACAGGGACAGGGGGAACTATGGCTACACCTTC
CANRDRGNYGYTF
>13|TRBJ1-1|NA|TRBV6-6|many
TGTGCCAGCAGTTACTCTGGCTACACTGAAGCTTTCTTT
CASSYSGYTEAFF
>13|TRBJ2-5|NA|TRBV2|few
TGTGCCAGCAGTGAAGCCTTCCAAGAGACCCAGTACTTC
CASSEAFQETQYF
>16|TRBJ1-1|NA|TRBV4-1|NA
TGCGCCAGCAGCCAAGATATACAAACAGTGAGGACTGAAGCTTTCTTT
CASSQDIQTVRTEAFF
>14|TRBJ2-5|NA|TRBV19|NA
TGTGCCAGTAGGAGAAATCGTCCGTGGGAGACCCAGTACTTC
CASRRNRPWETQYF
>16|TRBJ2-1|TRBD2|TRBV11-2|NA
TGTGCCAGCAGCTTAGACCTAGCGGGAGGGTACAATGGGCAGTTCTTC
CASSLDLAGGYNGQFF
>16|TRBJ2-7|NA|TRBV15|NA
TGTGCCACCAGCAGAGGGGGGGTTGTGGGTGGCTACGAGCAGTACTTC
CATSRGGVVGGYEQYF
>15|TRBJ2-7|TRBD1|TRBV15|few
TGTGCCACCAGCAACACCGGGACAGGGAACTACGAGCAGTACTTC
CATSNTGTGNYEQYF
>15|TRBJ1-2|NA|TRBV9|NA
TGTGCCAGCAGCGTAGGTATCGGTTACAACTATGGCCACACCTTC
CASSVGIGYNYGHTF
>19|TRBJ2-1|NA|TRBV6-1|many
TGTGCCAGCAGTGAATTACCTTGGGATTGGGGGACCACCTACAATGAGCAGTTCTTC
CASSELPWDWGTTYNEQFF
>13|TRBJ2-1|TRBD1|TRBV2|few
TGTGCCAGGTTGGACAGGGGCTACAATGAGCAGTTCTTC
CARLDRGYNEQFF
>16|TRBJ1-2|NA|TRBV3-1|few
TGTGCCAGCAGCCACCCCGGACGGGCCGGCAACTATGGCTACACCTTC
CASSHPGRAGNYGYTF